Listed here are 3 T cell receptor beta chains from one sample, sequenced in a study of siplizumab effects on memory and regulatory T cells. The mixed lymphocyte reaction cells were cocultured at 37°C for approximately 6 days. These receptors lack a known antigen. Generated by immunoSEQ multiplex PCR, the TCRdb table keeps only in-frame clones and is missing some. The sample includes 9,000 to 13,000 clones, around 45% of them seen just once. What was sequenced was CFSE-low (dividing) CD4+ T cells sorted from an allogeneic mixed lymphocyte reaction. The receptors were gathered from a human donor in good health; the cells came from an allogeneic mixed lymphocyte reaction.

This clone showed up just a few times. The CDR3 sequence is CASSRATQGYNEQFF. The CDR3 DNA sequence: TGTGCCAGCAGCCGGGCTACACAGGGCTACAATGAGCAGTTCTTC. This chain joins TRBV9 and TRBJ2-1; TRBD1 is a possible D gene (6 bases). In germline, CDR1 is SGDLS, CDR2 YYNGEE. Trimming removed 4 bases from V and 3 bases from J, with 14 bases in between. The CDR3 loop spans 15 amino acids. Using reference TRBV9 and TRBJ2-1 for the parts outside the CDR3, the full variable domain is DSGVTQTPKHLITATGQRVTLRCSPRSGDLSVYWYQQSLDQGLQFLIQYYNGEERAKGNILERFSAQQFPDLHSELNLSSLELGDSALYFCASSRATQGYNEQFFGPGTRLTVL.

In DNA form, the CDR3 reads TGTGCCAGCTTCCCGGGACTAGCGTCCCGTAGCACAGATACGCAGTATTTT. This sequence encodes CASFPGLASRSTDTQYF. The V and J genes are TRBV5-6 and TRBJ2-3; 10 bases are shared with TRBD2. Germline trimming cut 7 bases from V and 0 bases from J; bases unmatched to any gene: 11. CDR3 length: 17 amino acids. CDR1 is SGHDT and CDR2 is YYEEEE in the germline V gene.

This clone has more than one count but fewer than ten. This chain connects TRBV5-1 to TRBJ2-5; maybe TRBD2 (6 bases). Germline loops: CDR1 SGHRS, CDR2 YFSETQ. The CDR3 spans 15 residues. The V gene lost 4 bases and the J gene lost 1 base, with 14 bases spanning the gap. The CDR3 region is CASSPNVGGQETQYF. CDR3 coding DNA: TGCGCCAGCAGCCCGAACGTCGGGGGCCAAGAGACCCAGTACTTC.